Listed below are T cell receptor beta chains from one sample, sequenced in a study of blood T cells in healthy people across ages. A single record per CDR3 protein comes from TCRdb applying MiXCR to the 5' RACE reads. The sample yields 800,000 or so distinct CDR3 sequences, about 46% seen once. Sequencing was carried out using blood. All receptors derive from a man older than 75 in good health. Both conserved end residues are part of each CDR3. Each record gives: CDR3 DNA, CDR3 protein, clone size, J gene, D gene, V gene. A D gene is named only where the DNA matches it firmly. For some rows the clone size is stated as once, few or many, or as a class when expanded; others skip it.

cdr3_nt: TGTGCCAGCAGTGGCCAGTACTACGAGCAGTACTTC
cdr3_aa: CASSGQYYEQYF
clone_size: few
j_call: TRBJ2-7
d_call: .
v_call: TRBV2

cdr3_nt: TGCAGCGTTGGACTCCCCAGGAGCTCCTACAATGAGCAGTTCTTC
cdr3_aa: CSVGLPRSSYNEQFF
clone_size: few
j_call: TRBJ2-1
d_call: .
v_call: TRBV29-1

cdr3_nt: TGTGCCAGCAGTCGACCCGGGACAGGGACGACAGATACGCAGTATTTT
cdr3_aa: CASSRPGTGTTDTQYF
clone_size: .
j_call: TRBJ2-3
d_call: TRBD1
v_call: TRBV28

cdr3_nt: TGTGCCAGCAGACAGGTCGTGGCTAATGAAAAACTGTTTTTT
cdr3_aa: CASRQVVANEKLFF
clone_size: .
j_call: TRBJ1-4
d_call: .
v_call: TRBV2

cdr3_nt: TGTGCCAGCAGTTCTAGATCGGGGGCCAAAAACATTCAGTACTTC
cdr3_aa: CASSSRSGAKNIQYF
clone_size: many
j_call: TRBJ2-4
d_call: .
v_call: TRBV12-3/TRBV12-4

cdr3_nt: TGTGCCAGCAGCCCTGGACTAGCGGGAGTTGGAGGGCAGTATTTT
cdr3_aa: CASSPGLAGVGGQYF
clone_size: .
j_call: TRBJ2-3
d_call: TRBD2
v_call: TRBV7-7

cdr3_nt: TGTGCCAGCAGCTCTCTAAAGGGACCATTAATACTGAACACTGAAGCTTTCTTT
cdr3_aa: CASSSLKGPLILNTEAFF
clone_size: .
j_call: TRBJ1-1
d_call: .
v_call: TRBV27

cdr3_nt: TGTGCCAGCAGTTTAAAAAACAGGGTGGACGTAGATACGCAGTATTTT
cdr3_aa: CASSLKNRVDVDTQYF
clone_size: .
j_call: TRBJ2-3
d_call: .
v_call: TRBV27

cdr3_nt: TGTGCCAGCACCACTCACGCATATGAGCAGTTCTTC
cdr3_aa: CASTTHAYEQFF
clone_size: many
j_call: TRBJ2-1
d_call: .
v_call: TRBV6-2/TRBV6-3

cdr3_nt: TGTGCCAGCAGCCAAGATAGATGGCTAGCGGGGACCATAGCCAAAAACATTCAGTACTTC
cdr3_aa: CASSQDRWLAGTIAKNIQYF
clone_size: .
j_call: TRBJ2-4
d_call: TRBD2
v_call: TRBV4-2

cdr3_nt: TGTGCCAGCAGCGACCGACCCGACTTCTCAGTTACGCAGTATTTT
cdr3_aa: CASSDRPDFSVTQYF
clone_size: many
j_call: TRBJ2-3
d_call: .
v_call: TRBV27

cdr3_nt: TGTGCCAGCAGCTCCAAGTACAGCAATCAGCCCCAGCATTTT
cdr3_aa: CASSSKYSNQPQHF
clone_size: few
j_call: TRBJ1-5
d_call: .
v_call: TRBV7-2

cdr3_nt: TGTGCCAGCAGCGCTGCCGGGGACTATAACACAGATACGCAGTATTTT
cdr3_aa: CASSAAGDYNTDTQYF
clone_size: .
j_call: TRBJ2-3
d_call: TRBD2
v_call: TRBV9

cdr3_nt: TGTGCCTGGAGTGTTCTGGGCAATCAGCCCCAGCATTTT
cdr3_aa: CAWSVLGNQPQHF
clone_size: .
j_call: TRBJ1-5
d_call: .
v_call: TRBV30

cdr3_nt: TGTGCCATCAGTGTTGGGCTAGCGGTAGTCAATGAGCAGTTCTTC
cdr3_aa: CAISVGLAVVNEQFF
clone_size: .
j_call: TRBJ2-1
d_call: TRBD2
v_call: TRBV10-3

cdr3_nt: TGTGCCAGCAGCTCCCCACGGGGGTCGTCCTACGAGCAGTACTTC
cdr3_aa: CASSSPRGSSYEQYF
clone_size: .
j_call: TRBJ2-7
d_call: .
v_call: TRBV5-4

cdr3_nt: TGTGCCAGCAGTGAAGCGTGGCGGGAGACAGATACGCAGTATTTT
cdr3_aa: CASSEAWRETDTQYF
clone_size: .
j_call: TRBJ2-3
d_call: TRBD2
v_call: TRBV6-1

cdr3_nt: TGTGCCAGCAGCCCCCGCGCTAGCGGGAGGGCATGGTACTTC
cdr3_aa: CASSPRASGRAWYF
clone_size: .
j_call: TRBJ2-7
d_call: TRBD2
v_call: TRBV7-2

cdr3_nt: TGCAGCGTTGCCTCTAGCGCCCGCGGGTACGAGCAGTACTTC
cdr3_aa: CSVASSARGYEQYF
clone_size: few
j_call: TRBJ2-7
d_call: .
v_call: TRBV29-1

cdr3_nt: TGTGCCAGCGGTATAGGGGGATACGAGCAGTACTTC
cdr3_aa: CASGIGGYEQYF
clone_size: many
j_call: TRBJ2-7
d_call: .
v_call: TRBV12-3/TRBV12-4

cdr3_nt: TGTGCCAGCAGCTCTGCAGCGGGAGCATCCTACAATGAGCAGTTCTTC
cdr3_aa: CASSSAAGASYNEQFF
clone_size: .
j_call: TRBJ2-1
d_call: TRBD2
v_call: TRBV7-8

cdr3_nt: TGCGGGGGAGTGGTCTGGAGGGGCAATCAGCCCCAGCATTTT
cdr3_aa: CGGVVWRGNQPQHF
clone_size: few
j_call: TRBJ1-5
d_call: .
v_call: TRBV20-1

cdr3_nt: TGTGCCAGCAGCTTGGGGGTAGCCGAGCAGTTCTTC
cdr3_aa: CASSLGVAEQFF
clone_size: .
j_call: TRBJ2-1
d_call: .
v_call: TRBV5-4

cdr3_nt: TGCGCCAGCAGCCAAGATCCGGGGCGGACCCAGTACTTC
cdr3_aa: CASSQDPGRTQYF
clone_size: .
j_call: TRBJ2-5
d_call: .
v_call: TRBV4-3

cdr3_nt: TGTGCCAGCAGCCAAGATAGTGGCGGCAGCAATCAGCCCCAGCATTTT
cdr3_aa: CASSQDSGGSNQPQHF
clone_size: once
j_call: TRBJ1-5
d_call: .
v_call: TRBV3-1

cdr3_nt: TGTGCCAGCAGCCAAGATGACCTTGAAAAACTGTTTTTT
cdr3_aa: CASSQDDLEKLFF
clone_size: .
j_call: TRBJ1-4
d_call: .
v_call: TRBV4-2

cdr3_nt: TGTGCCAGCAGTTTAGGACTCCAAGAGACCCAGTTCTTC
cdr3_aa: CASSLGLQETQFF
clone_size: .
j_call: TRBJ2-1
d_call: .
v_call: TRBV12-3/TRBV12-4

cdr3_nt: TGTGCCAGCAGCTTCTATAGCGGGAGTGGCCTCTACGAGCAGTACTTC
cdr3_aa: CASSFYSGSGLYEQYF
clone_size: few
j_call: TRBJ2-7
d_call: TRBD2
v_call: TRBV5-6

cdr3_nt: TGCAGCGTTCTGGGCCAAGAGACCCAGTACTTC
cdr3_aa: CSVLGQETQYF
clone_size: few
j_call: TRBJ2-5
d_call: .
v_call: TRBV29-1

cdr3_nt: TGTGCTAGCAGCCGGACCCAAAGCTCCTACGAGCAGTACTTC
cdr3_aa: CASSRTQSSYEQYF
clone_size: few
j_call: TRBJ2-7
d_call: .
v_call: TRBV7-7

cdr3_nt: TGCAGTGCTTATCGGAGGACAGCGTACAATGAGCAGTTCTTC
cdr3_aa: CSAYRRTAYNEQFF
clone_size: few
j_call: TRBJ2-1
d_call: .
v_call: TRBV20-1

cdr3_nt: TGTGCCAGCAGCCCGGATACAGAGCCCTCCTACAATGAGCAGTTCTTC
cdr3_aa: CASSPDTEPSYNEQFF
clone_size: few
j_call: TRBJ2-1
d_call: .
v_call: TRBV9

cdr3_nt: TGTGCCAGCAGTTTATTGGGGTTCTCAGATACGCAGTATTTT
cdr3_aa: CASSLLGFSDTQYF
clone_size: once
j_call: TRBJ2-3
d_call: .
v_call: TRBV12-3/TRBV12-4

cdr3_nt: TGTGCCAGCAGCCCTCGAGCGGAATCCTACGAGCAGTACTTC
cdr3_aa: CASSPRAESYEQYF
clone_size: .
j_call: TRBJ2-7
d_call: .
v_call: TRBV7-9

cdr3_nt: TGTGCCAGCAGTCGGACAGGGTATAATTCACCCCTCCACTTT
cdr3_aa: CASSRTGYNSPLHF
clone_size: few
j_call: TRBJ1-6
d_call: TRBD1
v_call: TRBV12-3/TRBV12-4

cdr3_nt: TGTGCCAGCAGCTTTTCCTACTCGAACAATGAGCAGTTCTTC
cdr3_aa: CASSFSYSNNEQFF
clone_size: many
j_call: TRBJ2-1
d_call: .
v_call: TRBV7-9

cdr3_nt: TGTGCCAGCAGCCCCCCCCTGACAGGGAAAAGCTACGAGCAGTACTTC
cdr3_aa: CASSPPLTGKSYEQYF
clone_size: .
j_call: TRBJ2-7
d_call: TRBD1
v_call: TRBV28

cdr3_nt: TGCGCCAGCAGCCCGTTACTAGCGGGAGATACTAATGAGCAGTTCTTC
cdr3_aa: CASSPLLAGDTNEQFF
clone_size: .
j_call: TRBJ2-1
d_call: TRBD2
v_call: TRBV5-1

cdr3_nt: TGTGCCAGCAGTCAAGGGACAGCCCGCACAGATACGCAGTATTTT
cdr3_aa: CASSQGTARTDTQYF
clone_size: .
j_call: TRBJ2-3
d_call: TRBD1
v_call: TRBV12-3/TRBV12-4

cdr3_nt: TGCGCCAGCAGCATAACTAGCGGGACAACAGATACGCAGTATTTT
cdr3_aa: CASSITSGTTDTQYF
clone_size: .
j_call: TRBJ2-3
d_call: TRBD2
v_call: TRBV5-1

cdr3_nt: TGTGCCAGCAGGGGACGCACAGATACGCAGTATTTT
cdr3_aa: CASRGRTDTQYF
clone_size: many
j_call: TRBJ2-3
d_call: .
v_call: TRBV12-3/TRBV12-4

cdr3_nt: TGCAGTGCTCCTCCCGGGCCGGAGCAAGAGACCCAGTACTTC
cdr3_aa: CSAPPGPEQETQYF
clone_size: .
j_call: TRBJ2-5
d_call: .
v_call: TRBV20-1

cdr3_nt: TGCGCCAGCAGCCCATCTATCGCGGGACAGGCTAACTATGGCTACACCTTC
cdr3_aa: CASSPSIAGQANYGYTF
clone_size: .
j_call: TRBJ1-2
d_call: TRBD1
v_call: TRBV5-1

cdr3_nt: TGTGCCAGCAGTCCTCGGGTAGCGGTGACCAAAAACATTCAGTACTTC
cdr3_aa: CASSPRVAVTKNIQYF
clone_size: few
j_call: TRBJ2-4
d_call: .
v_call: TRBV4-2

cdr3_nt: TGTGCCAGCAGCCAAGGGGTACAGGTCAGCTCCTACAATGAGCAGTTCTTC
cdr3_aa: CASSQGVQVSSYNEQFF
clone_size: .
j_call: TRBJ2-1
d_call: .
v_call: TRBV3-1

cdr3_nt: TGTGCCAGCAGCCCGGGGACTAGCTTAGGTGAGCAGTTCTTC
cdr3_aa: CASSPGTSLGEQFF
clone_size: many
j_call: TRBJ2-1
d_call: TRBD2
v_call: TRBV14

cdr3_nt: TGTGCCAGCAATCGGTGGGTAGCGGGATCCTACAATGAGCAGTTCTTC
cdr3_aa: CASNRWVAGSYNEQFF
clone_size: .
j_call: TRBJ2-1
d_call: TRBD2
v_call: TRBV2

cdr3_nt: TGTGCCAGCAGCTTAGCTCCAGCGAATTACAATGAGCAGTTCTTC
cdr3_aa: CASSLAPANYNEQFF
clone_size: .
j_call: TRBJ2-1
d_call: .
v_call: TRBV7-2

cdr3_nt: TGTGCCAGCAGTGTGGGACTAGCCCCTCAGCAGTACTTC
cdr3_aa: CASSVGLAPQQYF
clone_size: .
j_call: TRBJ2-5
d_call: TRBD2
v_call: TRBV28

cdr3_nt: TGTGCCAGCACTCCCTCAGAGGGTTACAATGAGCAGTTCTTC
cdr3_aa: CASTPSEGYNEQFF
clone_size: once
j_call: TRBJ2-1
d_call: .
v_call: TRBV7-9

cdr3_nt: TGTGCCAGCGGCCAAGAGCTCTGGGGGGGAGATGGGAAGCCCCAGCATTTT
cdr3_aa: CASGQELWGGDGKPQHF
clone_size: .
j_call: TRBJ1-5
d_call: .
v_call: TRBV4-2

cdr3_nt: TGTGCCAGCAGTGCAGGGTTTCCTGGGGCCAACGTCCTGACTTTC
cdr3_aa: CASSAGFPGANVLTF
clone_size: .
j_call: TRBJ2-6
d_call: .
v_call: TRBV6-2/TRBV6-3

cdr3_nt: TGTGCCAGCAGCGTTACCGGGACAGGGGAGCAGTTCTTC
cdr3_aa: CASSVTGTGEQFF
clone_size: .
j_call: TRBJ2-1
d_call: TRBD1
v_call: TRBV9

cdr3_nt: TGTGCCACCAGTGTATCTAGCGGGGCGAACACCGGGGAGCTGTTTTTT
cdr3_aa: CATSVSSGANTGELFF
clone_size: .
j_call: TRBJ2-2
d_call: TRBD2
v_call: TRBV24-1

cdr3_nt: TGTGCCAGCAGTTTAGCCATCACTAGCACAGATACGCAGTATTTT
cdr3_aa: CASSLAITSTDTQYF
clone_size: .
j_call: TRBJ2-3
d_call: .
v_call: TRBV27